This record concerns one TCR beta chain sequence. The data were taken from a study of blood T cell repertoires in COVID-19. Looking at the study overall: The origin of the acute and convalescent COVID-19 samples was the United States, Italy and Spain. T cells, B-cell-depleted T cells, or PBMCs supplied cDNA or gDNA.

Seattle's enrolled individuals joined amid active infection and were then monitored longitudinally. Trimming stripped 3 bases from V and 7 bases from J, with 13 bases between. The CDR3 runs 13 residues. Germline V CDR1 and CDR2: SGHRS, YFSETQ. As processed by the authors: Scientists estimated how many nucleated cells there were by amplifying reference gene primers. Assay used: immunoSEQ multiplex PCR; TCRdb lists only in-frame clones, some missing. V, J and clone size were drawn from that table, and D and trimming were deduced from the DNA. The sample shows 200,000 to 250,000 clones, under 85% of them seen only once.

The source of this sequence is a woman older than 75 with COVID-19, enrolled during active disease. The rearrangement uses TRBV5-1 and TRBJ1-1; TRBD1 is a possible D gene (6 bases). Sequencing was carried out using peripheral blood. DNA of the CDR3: TGCGCCAGCAGCTCGGGAAGGGGGAGTGAAGCTTTCTTT. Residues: CASSSGRGSEAFF.